These 8 T cell receptor beta chains share one sample of origin, sequenced in a study of T cells in Graves' hyperthyroidism and ophthalmopathy. Amplification of TCR beta CDR3 regions used RNA as the template. Carried out on the TCR CDR3, a first-round RT-PCR used the HTBI primer set. Each CDR3 protein is one row after TCRdb ran MiXCR on the multiplex PCR reads. In the table there are about 640,000 distinct CDR3 sequences, about 15% of which are singletons. Sequenced sample: blood. The receptor source for this set is a woman between 50 and 59 years old with Graves' ophthalmopathy.

This clonotype was detected ten times or more. The V and J genes are TRBV7-3 and TRBJ2-2; unclear D gene. The V gene's germline CDR1 is SGHTA and CDR2 FQGTGA. V lost 2 bases and J 0 bases, leaving 10 bases between the germline ends. The CDR3 contains 16 residues. CDR3 coding DNA: TGTGCCAGCAGCTTATTGGGCGATCCGAACACCGGGGAGCTGTTTTTT. This sequence encodes CASSLLGDPNTGELFF.

This clonotype was seen only a few times. V usage is TRBV28 and J usage is TRBJ2-3, with TRBD1 matching 10 bases. Looked up from germline, CDR1 is MDHEN and CDR2 is SYDVKM. The CDR3 has 16 amino acids. Losses at the gene ends were 2 bases for V and 11 bases for J; bases not matched to a gene: 13. The CDR3 region is CASSLEGQGVSGRQYF. CDR3 nucleotides: TGTGCCAGCAGTTTAGAAGGACAGGGGGTTTCCGGGCGGCAGTATTTT.

This clonotype was detected many times. This CDR3 reads CASRRQGWQPQHF. The CDR3 region has the DNA TGTGCCAGCAGAAGACAGGGATGGCAGCCCCAGCATTTT. This sequence joins TRBV6-1 and TRBJ1-5, with TRBD1 matching over 7 bases. From germline, CDR1 is MNHNS and CDR2 SASEGT. The CDR3 has 13 residues. Unmatched junction bases numbered 6, after V lost 6 bases and J lost 7 bases.

The table lists this clonotype with a few counts. A much larger clone lies a single base off, so this may be a read error. The V call is TRBV12-3 or TRBV12-4, the J call TRBJ2-7, with D hard to call. Between the trimmed V and J ends, which lost 0 bases and 0 bases, there was a span of 6 bases. The CDR3 consists of 14 residues. As DNA, the CDR3 is TGTGCCAGCAGTTTAGCGAACGGCTCCTACGAGCAGTACTTC. Its protein is CASSLANGSYEQYF.

A few counts support this clonotype. V is TRBV6-1 and J is TRBJ2-3; 7 bases match TRBD2. The CDR3 runs 16 residues. The V gene's germline CDR1 is MNHNS and CDR2 SASEGT. Trimming cost V 6 bases and J 1 base; bases outside gene matches: 10. CDR3 DNA sequence: TGTGCCAGCAGAGAACGAGGGAGGGCCGGCACAGATACGCAGTATTTT. Its protein product is CASRERGRAGTDTQYF.

About this clonotype itself: This may stem from a read error, because a much larger clone lies one nucleotide away. The final CDR3 position lacks the conserved phenylalanine or tryptophan, pointing to a likely read error. The genes are TRBV18 and TRBJ2-7, with 12 bases fitting TRBD2. Germline-derived CDR1 and CDR2 are KGHSH and LQKENI. The CDR3 loop spans 16 amino acids. The J segment lost 3 bases and the V segment lost 3 bases, leaving 6 bases of the junction unmatched. The CDR3 DNA follows: TGTGCCAGCTCACCGACTAGCGGGAGTCATGGCTACGAGCAGTACCTC. It encodes CASSPTSGSHGYEQYL.

This clonotype occurred many times. The chain links TRBV7-3 to TRBJ2-1; 9 bases are shared with TRBD2. J was trimmed by 3 bases and V by 1 base; bases with no gene match: 1. This CDR3 is 15 amino acids long. CDR1 SGHTA and CDR2 FQGTGA come from the germline V gene. CDR3 nucleotides: TGTGCCAGCAGCTTAATAGCGGGAGACTACAATGAGCAGTTCTTC. This codes for CASSLIAGDYNEQFF.

Only a few counts were recorded for this clonotype. The rearrangement uses TRBV19 and TRBJ1-5, with 8 bases lining up with TRBD1. The junction had 5 bases not matched to a gene; V was cut back by 3 bases and J by 1 base. The CDR3 is 16 amino acids. CDR1 and CDR2 (germline): LNHDA, SQIVND (reference sequence). The CDR3 nucleotides are TGTGCCAGTAGTATCGCAACAGGGGGGAGCAATCAGCCCCAGCATTTT. Its translation: CASSIATGGSNQPQHF.